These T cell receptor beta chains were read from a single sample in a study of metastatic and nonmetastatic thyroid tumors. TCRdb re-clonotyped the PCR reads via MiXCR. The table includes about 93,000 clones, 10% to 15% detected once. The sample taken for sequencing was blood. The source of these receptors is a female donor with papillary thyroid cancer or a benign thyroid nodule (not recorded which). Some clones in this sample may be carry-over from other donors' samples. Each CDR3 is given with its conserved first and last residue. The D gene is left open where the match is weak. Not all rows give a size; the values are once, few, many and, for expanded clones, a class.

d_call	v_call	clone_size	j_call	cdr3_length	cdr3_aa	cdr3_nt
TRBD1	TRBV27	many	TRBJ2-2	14	CASSQQGASGELFF	TGTGCCAGCAGCCAACAGGGGGCGTCCGGGGAGCTGTTTTTT
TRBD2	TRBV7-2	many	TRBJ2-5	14	CASSMGLAGGSQYF	TGTGCCAGCAGCATGGGACTAGCGGGAGGGTCCCAGTACTTC
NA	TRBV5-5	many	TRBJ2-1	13	CASSLERYNEQFF	TGTGCCAGCAGCTTGGAGCGGTACAATGAGCAGTTCTTC
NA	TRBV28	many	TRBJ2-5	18	CASNHMGLLSQKRETQYF	TGTGCCAGCAACCATATGGGACTTCTCAGTCAGAAGAGGGAGACCCAGTACTTC
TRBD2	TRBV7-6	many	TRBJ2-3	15	CASSLGTSGSDTQYF	TGTGCCAGCAGCCTCGGGACTAGCGGTTCAGATACGCAGTATTTT
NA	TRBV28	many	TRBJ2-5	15	CASSLLAGIQETQYF	TGTGCCAGCAGTTTACTGGCGGGGATCCAAGAGACCCAGTACTTC
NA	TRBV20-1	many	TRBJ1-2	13	CSARLRSNYGYTF	TGCAGTGCTCGCCTCAGGAGTAACTATGGCTACACCTTC
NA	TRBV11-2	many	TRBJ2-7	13	CASSLVLGYEQYF	TGTGCCAGCAGCTTAGTATTGGGCTACGAGCAGTACTTC
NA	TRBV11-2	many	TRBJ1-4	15	CASSLGGAANEKLFF	TGTGCCAGCAGCTTAGGAGGGGCAGCTAATGAAAAACTGTTTTTT
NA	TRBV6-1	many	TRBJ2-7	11	CASGTFYEQYF	TGTGCCAGCGGCACCTTCTACGAGCAGTACTTC
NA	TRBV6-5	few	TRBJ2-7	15	CASSSSGVTAYEQYF	TGTGCCAGCAGTTCCTCAGGGGTAACAGCCTACGAGCAGTACTTC
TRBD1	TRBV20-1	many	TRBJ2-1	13	CSAPQGSADEQFF	TGCAGTGCCCCACAGGGGAGCGCAGATGAGCAGTTCTTC
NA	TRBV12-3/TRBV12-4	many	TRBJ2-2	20	CASSLGSGRADSMNTGELFF	TGTGCCAGCAGTTTAGGATCGGGGCGGGCGGACAGCATGAACACCGGGGAGCTGTTTTTT
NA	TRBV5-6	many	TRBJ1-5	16	CASSLIRDSADQPQHF	TGTGCCAGCAGCTTGATTCGAGACAGCGCTGATCAGCCCCAGCATTTT
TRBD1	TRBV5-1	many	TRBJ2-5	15	CASSPGQGARETQYF	TGCGCCAGCAGCCCGGGACAGGGGGCTCGGGAGACCCAGTACTTC
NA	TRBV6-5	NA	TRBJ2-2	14	CASSYEGGPGELFF	TGTGCCAGCAGTTACGAAGGAGGGCCCGGGGAGCTGTTTTTT
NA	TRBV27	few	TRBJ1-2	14	CASSSVDGHYGYTF	TGTGCCAGCAGTTCCGTCGACGGGCACTATGGCTACACCTTC
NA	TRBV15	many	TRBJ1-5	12	CATSRAGQPQHF	TGTGCCACCAGCCGAGCGGGTCAGCCCCAGCATTTT
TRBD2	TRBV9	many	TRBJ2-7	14	CASSVGTSDNEQYF	TGTGCCAGCAGCGTAGGGACTAGCGACAACGAGCAGTACTTC
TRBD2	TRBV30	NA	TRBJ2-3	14	CASSVGLAVYTQYF	TGTGCCTCGAGTGTGGGACTAGCGGTATATACGCAGTATTTT
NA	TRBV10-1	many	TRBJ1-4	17	CASSEFGREIANEKLFF	TGCGCCAGCAGTGAGTTTGGCAGGGAAATTGCTAATGAAAAACTGTTTTTT
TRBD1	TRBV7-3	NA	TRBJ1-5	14	CASSFQQGGQPQHF	TGTGCCAGCAGCTTTCAACAGGGGGGTCAGCCCCAGCATTTT
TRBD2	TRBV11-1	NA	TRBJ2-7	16	CASSGQFGTKLYEQYF	TGTGCCAGCAGCGGCCAATTCGGGACTAAACTTTACGAGCAGTACTTC
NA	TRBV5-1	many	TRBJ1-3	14	CASSLGASGNTIYF	TGCGCCAGCAGCTTAGGCGCCTCTGGAAACACCATATATTTT
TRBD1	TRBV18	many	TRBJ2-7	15	CASSPPTGVTYEQYF	TGTGCCAGCTCGCCGCCGACAGGGGTTACCTACGAGCAGTACTTC
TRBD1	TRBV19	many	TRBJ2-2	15	CASSPPDRETGELFF	TGTGCCAGTAGTCCTCCGGACAGGGAGACCGGGGAGCTGTTTTTT
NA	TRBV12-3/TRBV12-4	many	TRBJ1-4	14	CAIRTGGTNEKLFF	TGTGCCATCCGAACCGGGGGAACTAATGAAAAACTGTTTTTT
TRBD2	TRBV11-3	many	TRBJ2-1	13	CASSLGLAAEQFF	TGTGCCAGCAGCCTAGGACTAGCTGCGGAGCAGTTCTTC
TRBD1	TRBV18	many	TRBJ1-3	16	CASSSGQGSSGNTIYF	TGTGCCAGCTCATCGGGACAGGGGAGCTCTGGAAACACCATATATTTT
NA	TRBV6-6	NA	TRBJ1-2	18	CASSYSMYSARQSYGYTF	TGTGCCAGCAGTTACTCGATGTATTCGGCCAGACAATCCTATGGCTACACCTTC
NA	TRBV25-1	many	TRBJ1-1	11	CASRWQTEAFF	TGTGCCAGCAGATGGCAGACCGAAGCTTTCTTT
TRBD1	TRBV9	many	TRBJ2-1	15	CASSGAGTEYNEQFF	TGTGCCAGCAGCGGGGCCGGGACAGAATACAATGAGCAGTTCTTC
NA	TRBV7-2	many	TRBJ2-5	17	CASSPEWGRSLQETQYF	TGTGCCAGCAGCCCCGAATGGGGCAGGTCCTTACAAGAGACCCAGTACTTC
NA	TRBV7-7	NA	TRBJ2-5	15	CASSLRGVPRETQYF	TGTGCTAGCAGCTTACGAGGCGTGCCACGGGAGACCCAGTACTTC
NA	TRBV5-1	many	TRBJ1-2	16	CASSLSTGMIEGGYTF	TGCGCCAGCAGTTTGAGCACAGGGATGATAGAAGGTGGCTACACCTTC